This TCR beta chain was captured in a study of T cell responses to AZD1222 COVID-19 vaccine. Study-level findings and limits: Rises in breadth and depth of Spike-specific TCRs came after two AZD1222 doses. Only five or six AZD1222 recipients were seropositive at baseline. White British donors predominated, females outnumbered males, and clonal diversity was possibly underestimated.

Assay used: immunoSEQ multiplex PCR; TCRdb lists only in-frame clones, some missing. The table includes about 76,000 clones, about three quarters detected once. Concerning this clone: Antigen specificity is unknown.

The TCR was taken from an adult who received the MenACWY meningococcal vaccine as a control. The sequences come from peripheral blood, collected 28 days after the second dose of the MenACWY control vaccine.

The CDR3 loop is CASSPRGVGRAARYNEQFF. The CDR3 nucleotides are TGTGCCAGCAGCCCTCGGGGGGTGGGGCGGGCCGCGAGGTACAATGAGCAGTTCTTC. The gene calls are TRBV4-2 and TRBJ2-1; 7 bases agree with TRBD2. V shed 4 bases and J 4 bases; nucleotides not matched to a gene: 19. The CDR3 is made up of 19 amino acids. Per germline, CDR1 LGHNA and CDR2 YNFKEQ.